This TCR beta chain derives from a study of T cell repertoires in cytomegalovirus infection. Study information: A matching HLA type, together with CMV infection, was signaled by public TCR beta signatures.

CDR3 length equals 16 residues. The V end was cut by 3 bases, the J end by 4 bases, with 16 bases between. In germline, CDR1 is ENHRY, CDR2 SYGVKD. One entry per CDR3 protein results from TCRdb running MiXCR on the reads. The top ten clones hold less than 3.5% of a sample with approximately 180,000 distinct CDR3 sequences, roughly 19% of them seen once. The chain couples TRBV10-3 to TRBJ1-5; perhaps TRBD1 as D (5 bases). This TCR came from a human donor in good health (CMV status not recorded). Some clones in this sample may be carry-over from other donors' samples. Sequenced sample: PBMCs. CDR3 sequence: CAISEVEAGGNQPQHF. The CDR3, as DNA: TGTGCCATCAGTGAAGTGGAGGCTGGGGGGAATCAGCCCCAGCATTTT.